A selection of T cell receptor beta chains follows, all from one sample in a study of shared clonotypes between healthy human individuals. Libraries were prepared by immunoSEQ multiplex PCR; TCRdb keeps only in-frame clonotypes and omits some of them. The sample consists of hundreds of thousands of clones, roughly 96% of them appearing once. Input material: naive CD8+ T cells sorted from blood. Receptor source: a woman in her thirties in good health. Each CDR3 is given with its conserved first and last residue. Fields, in order: J gene, V gene, CDR3 protein.

TRBJ2-7 TRBV27 CASRLAGGGNEQYF
TRBJ1-1 TRBV28 CASSLPNTEAFF
TRBJ2-3 TRBV5-4 CASSQGLAGGRTDTQYF
TRBJ1-1 TRBV4-1 CASSSTRGNTEAFF
TRBJ2-7 TRBV5-1 CASSWTGYEQYF
TRBJ2-1 TRBV27 CASSLLKDPMGGEQFF
TRBJ2-7 TRBV28 CASSLTGGTDEQYF
TRBJ1-1 TRBV5-1 CASSLGENTEAFF
TRBJ2-7 TRBV5-4 CASSWGLAGAYEQYF
TRBJ1-1 TRBV5-6 CASSLIQHATEAFF
TRBJ2-7 TRBV6-5 CASSYFRGYEQYF
TRBJ2-1 TRBV10-1 CASSESTSGSYNEQFF
TRBJ2-2 TRBV5-4 CASSYRGAPLELFF
TRBJ1-2 TRBV5-1 CASSLEFDRVYGYTF
TRBJ1-1 TRBV29-1 CSVEFGGWRGLNTEAFF
TRBJ2-2 TRBV28 CASSSQHWDRGFNGELFF
TRBJ1-5 TRBV28 CASSSIKGYRGLIGPQHF
- TRBV6-1 CASSPTSGGYEQYF
TRBJ2-4 TRBV7-6 CASSLGNIQYF
TRBJ2-1 TRBV10-2 CASSDSAGGEQFF
TRBJ2-2 TRBV5-6 CASSSGLNTGELFF
TRBJ1-6 TRBV4-2 CASSQDGGHSPLHF
TRBJ2-5 TRBV28 CASSLRGAIETQYF
TRBJ1-5 TRBV13 CASSLGRTDHNQPQHF
TRBJ1-6 TRBV5-1 CASSPGSSYNSPLHF
TRBJ2-2 TRBV28 CASSLPLHSTGELFF
TRBJ1-1 TRBV19 CAIGLTEAFF
TRBJ2-7 TRBV27 CASSRISGRSYEQYF
TRBJ2-3 TRBV29-1 CSVEWSGTASTDTQYF
TRBJ2-7 TRBV7-9 CASSLVTATYEQYF
TRBJ2-1 TRBV28 CASKRGVLIGDEQFF
TRBJ2-7 TRBV12-5 CASGSAPGGEQYF
TRBJ2-1 TRBV7-6 CASSSLLAGLEGEQFF
TRBJ1-1 TRBV9 CASSDGTGTFSEAFF
TRBJ2-7 TRBV9 CASTPSPPATHEQYF
TRBJ2-3 TRBV28 CASSFTGSPDTQYF
TRBJ2-1 TRBV7-9 CASSFRKREHDEQFF
TRBJ2-1 TRBV7-9 CASSLAAGGSGNEQFF
TRBJ2-1 TRBV7-6 CASSLAGGVYNEQFF
TRBJ1-2 TRBV19 CASSPTRVHYGYTF
TRBJ2-7 TRBV5-1 CASSPLSGATYEQYF
TRBJ2-1 TRBV7-9 CASSPQGAGGPNEQFF
TRBJ2-7 TRBV10-1 CASSAVEADYEQYF
TRBJ2-1 TRBV19 CASSIGGLAGEYNEQFF
TRBJ2-3 TRBV27 CASSKFGSVSTDTQYF
TRBJ2-1 TRBV7-3 CASSLETAGGLDEQFF
TRBJ2-7 TRBV6-5 CASSLVWTYNPHEQYF
TRBJ2-3 TRBV5-6 CASSGSSGRAADTQYF
TRBJ2-5 TRBV10-1 CASSEGPEETQYF
TRBJ2-6 TRBV2 CASSGTGQGASGANVLTF
TRBJ2-2 TRBV10-2 CASSETRGMGELFF